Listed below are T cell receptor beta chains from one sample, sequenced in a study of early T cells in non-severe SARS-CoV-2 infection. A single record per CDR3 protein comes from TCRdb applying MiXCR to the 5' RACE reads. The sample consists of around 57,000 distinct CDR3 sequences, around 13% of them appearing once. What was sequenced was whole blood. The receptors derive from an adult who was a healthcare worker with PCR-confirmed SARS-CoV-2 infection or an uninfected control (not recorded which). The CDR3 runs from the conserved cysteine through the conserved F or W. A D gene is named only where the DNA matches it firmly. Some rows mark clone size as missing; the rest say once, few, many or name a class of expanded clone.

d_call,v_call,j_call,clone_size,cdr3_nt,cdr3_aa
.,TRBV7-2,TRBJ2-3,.,TGTGCCAGCAGCCCTAGTAGCACAGATACGCAGTATTTT,CASSPSSTDTQYF
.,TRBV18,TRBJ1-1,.,TGTGCCAGCTCATTAGAACTCGGGGACACTGAAGCTTTCTTT,CASSLELGDTEAFF
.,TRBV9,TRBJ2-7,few,TGTGCCAGCAGCTCGGGACGCCGCCTCCTAGTCTACGAGCAGTACTTC,CASSSGRRLLVYEQYF
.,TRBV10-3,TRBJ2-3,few,TGTGCCATCATGCAGGCAGATACGCAGTTTTTT,CAIMQADTQFF
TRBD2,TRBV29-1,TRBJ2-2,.,TGCAGCATCCGTACTGGTAGCGGGACAACCGGGGAGCTGTTTTTT,CSIRTGSGTTGELFF
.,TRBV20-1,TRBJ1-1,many,TGCAGTGCTAGAGACCCCGCAGGGGTGAACACTGAAGCTTTCTTT,CSARDPAGVNTEAFF
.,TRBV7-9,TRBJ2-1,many,TGTGCCAGCACCCACCTTGCTCAGGGTGAACAGTTCTTC,CASTHLAQGEQFF
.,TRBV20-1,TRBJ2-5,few,TGCAGTGCGACCATCACCCCCTTAGGGGAGCTTGGAGAGACCCAGTACTTC,CSATITPLGELGETQYF
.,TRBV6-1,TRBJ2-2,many,TGTGCCAGCAGACCCTTAATGGGCACCGGGGAGCTGTTTTTT,CASRPLMGTGELFF
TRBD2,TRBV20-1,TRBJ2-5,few,TGCAGTGCTAGTTCGGGACTAGCGGAAGAGACCCAGTACTTC,CSASSGLAEETQYF
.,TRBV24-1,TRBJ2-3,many,TGTGCCACCAGTGACTTCGACGTGAAACTAAGCACAGATACGCAGTATTTT,CATSDFDVKLSTDTQYF
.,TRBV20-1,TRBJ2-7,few,TGCAGTGCTAGCGCCGGACTGAGGAGCTCCTACGAGCAGTACTTC,CSASAGLRSSYEQYF
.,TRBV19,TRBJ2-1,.,TGTGCCAGTACCGGCTCACTACTCCGCTACAATGAGCAGTTCTTC,CASTGSLLRYNEQFF
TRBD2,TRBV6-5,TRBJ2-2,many,TGTGCCAGCAGTGCCCGCGGGGGTTCAGTGGGGGAGCTGTTTTTT,CASSARGGSVGELFF
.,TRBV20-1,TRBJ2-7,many,TGCAGTGCTGTCAAGGCTGGGGGTGAGCAGTACTTC,CSAVKAGGEQYF